This T cell receptor beta chain was sequenced for a study of CD8+ T cells in alopecia areata (dated by TCRdb to 2016 to 2019). At the level of the whole study: Treated patients were enrolled in an open-label pilot trial of oral tofacitinib, 5 to 10 mg twice daily, for moderate-to-severe alopecia areata. Human TCRbeta sequencing covered scalp tissue and sorted CD4+ and CD8+ peripheral blood T cells from patchy and totalis/universalis alopecia areata patients and healthy controls. Clonality in the scalp was compared among normal scalp (n=4), patchy alopecia areata scalp (n=8), and alopecia totalis/universalis scalp (n=8). In treated patients, disease severity was measured using the SALT score, which gives the percentage of scalp surface area affected. RNA was extracted with the PAXgene miRNA kit for fixed scalp, the miRNeasy kit for PBMCs, and the RNeasy kit for mouse skin. Biopsies were taken from tofacitinib-treated patients at baseline and at 4 and 24 weeks of treatment, and a later scalp biopsy was taken in several of the tofacitinib-treated patients. Patients stayed on tofacitinib for 6 to 18 months and then had 6 months of follow-up off drug so that delayed response and recurrence could be assessed. To study T cell clonal expansion in alopecia areata, the researchers applied high-throughput TCRbeta sequencing to both the C3H/HeJ mouse model and human patients. immunoSEQ multiplex PCR using 35 Vbeta forward primers and 13 Jbeta reverse primers was used to amplify TCRbeta CDR3 regions.

Broader findings and caveats from the paper: During tofacitinib treatment, many expanded lesional clones stuck around in both scalp and blood, and this persistence may partly explain why relapse happens after treatment is stopped. Because the treated cohort was small and had just a single nonresponder, larger studies are needed to establish links between baseline CD8+ expansion and response. With tofacitinib, both scalp clonality and the number of expanded CD8+ clones among the top 100 scalp clones went down significantly. TCR sequences shared between patients were less clear than in mice, possibly partly because of HLA diversity in the patient population. Unlike mouse skin, which is dominated by gammadelta T cells, normal human skin has resident alphabeta T cells that are also sequenced, and this complicates analysis of the scalp TCR repertoire. Lesional scalp, especially in alopecia totalis/universalis, showed higher clonality and more expanded CD8+ clones than normal scalp, suggesting antigenic drive.

As to this clone: Which antigen it targets is not known. No qualities accompany the bases; no much larger clone lies one base away.

V lost 0 bases and J lost 3 bases; the stretch between them is 9 bases long. The CDR3 runs 15 amino acids, cysteine and phenylalanine included. The only DNA kept is the CDR3, 45 bases in frame from the first base. CDR1 LGHNA and CDR2 YSLEER are derived from the germline V gene. Per the publication, the treatment or condition label means: oral pan-JAK inhibitor, 5-10 mg twice daily. Lesional scalp punch biopsies and peripheral blood were collected from alopecia areata patients. After PBMCs were isolated by density centrifugation and stained for CD3, CD4 and CD8, a FACSAria was used to sort CD4+ and CD8+ T cells. The library came from the immunoSEQ multiplex PCR assay. RNA was extracted from all samples and reverse transcribed into cDNA as template for TCR sequencing. SuperScript III was used for first-strand cDNA synthesis, primed with a 2:1 mix of oligo-dT and random hexamers. A synthetic immune receptor repertoire was used to measure amplification bias, and any remaining bias was corrected computationally. Per the source publication's procedure: Raw reads were preprocessed for error removal, and CDR3 was defined according to IMGT conventions as running from the conserved cysteine to phenylalanine. Clonality was computed as 1 minus the Shannon entropy, with the entropy normalized by log2 of the number of productive unique TCRs. Whether scalp clones were CD4 or CD8 was inferred by matching scalp TCRbeta sequences against CD4 and CD8 repertoires sorted from blood. TCRdb provides this immuneACCESS table in a form limited to in-frame rearrangements. Some clones are lacking; in checked studies, under half of them reflect an unresolved V gene, and why the rest are absent is not known. The V and J calls and clone size come from that table; D and trimming were worked out from the DNA. For this sample the table gives more than 150,000 clones, of which 45% to 60% were detected only once. In total, the top ten clones hold roughly a tenth of the sample.

The V gene is TRBV4-3 and the J gene is TRBJ2-1; the D gene remains uncertain. The TCR was taken from a human donor with alopecia areata. Specimen: CD8+ T cells sorted from blood, collected between weeks 51 and 54, from a patient treated with tofacitinib. The base sequence is TGCGCCAGCAGCCAAGATAGTCACAGCTACAATGAGCAGTTCTTC. The translation is CASSQDSHSYNEQFF.